One TCR beta chain is described in this entry. Its antigen remains unknown. Per germline, CDR1 SGDLS and CDR2 YYNGEE. CDR3 length: 13 amino acids. V was shortened by 3 bases and J by 1 base, with 7 bases between the two germline ends. The data are from a study of cytotoxic CD8 clonotypes in ibrutinib-treated CLL. On the study more broadly: By median roughly 5.5 years, approximately 12 had progressed and some 14 stayed remitted; responses had been 2 complete and about 24 partial. Response samples came after a median approximately twelve months of treatment, range 6 to 36.

Study-wide points: The clonality went up when patients responded to ibrutinib and dropped back toward baseline at progression. Patients had baseline clonality above age-matched healthy donors, and this clonality moved with circulating CD8+ T-cell counts.

TCRdb keeps only in-frame clones here, not all; method: immunoSEQ multiplex PCR. The table records hundreds of thousands of clones, roughly three quarters of them present only once. The sequence came from a human donor with chronic lymphocytic leukemia. The specimen comprised PBMCs, sampled after 12 months of ibrutinib treatment. This chain joins TRBV9 and TRBJ1-1; TRBD1 might be the D (5 bases). This CDR3 is CASSDDRNTEAFF. For the CDR3, the DNA is TGTGCCAGCAGCGATGACAGGAACACTGAAGCTTTCTTT.